What follows are 13 T cell receptor beta chains derived from one specimen sequenced in a study of control samples from healthy donors and cancer patients. TCRdb keeps only in-frame clones here, not all; method: immunoSEQ multiplex PCR. Among more than 75,000 clones listed, roughly 83% were seen once. The specimen sequenced was PBMCs. The origin of the receptors is a man in his sixties or seventies with lung cancer.

This clone appeared once. The gene calls are TRBV7-2 and TRBJ2-1; the match to TRBD2 covers 10 bases. Losses at the gene ends were 5 bases for V and 7 bases for J; bases not matched to a gene: 14. The CDR3 consists of 17 residues. CDR1 is SGHTA, CDR2 FQGNSA, per germline. Written as DNA, the CDR3 is TGTGCCAGCAGCCCAGACTTAGCGGGGGGAAGGAGGAATGAGCAGTTCTTC. It codes for CASSPDLAGGRRNEQFF.

This chain joins TRBV6-2 or TRBV6-3 and TRBJ1-2; D is unresolved. V was pared by 2 bases and J by 2 bases, with 15 bases between. Per germline, CDR1 MNHEY and CDR2 SVGEGT. The CDR3 loop spans 16 amino acids. Here the CDR3 reads CASSYQALQRNYGYTF. The DNA of the CDR3 is TGTGCCAGCAGTTACCAAGCCTTACAGAGAAACTATGGCTACACCTTC.

The V call is TRBV7-2, the J call TRBJ1-3, with D unresolved. CDR1 and CDR2 (germline): SGHTA, FQGNSA. V shed 1 base and J shed 0 bases, with 7 bases lying between them. The CDR3 covers 15 residues. CDR3 amino acids: CASSLETGSGNTIYF. The DNA of the CDR3 is TGTGCCAGCAGCTTAGAGACGGGCTCTGGAAACACCATATATTTT. Full variable domain (missing parts from reference TRBV7-2 and TRBJ1-3): GAGVSQSPSNKVTEKGKDVELRCDPISGHTALYWYRQSLGQGLEFLIYFQGNSAPDKSGLPSDRFSAERTGGSVSTLTIQRTQQEDSAVYLCASSLETGSGNTIYFGEGSWLTVV.

The chain employs TRBV18 and TRBJ2-3; 8 nucleotides align to TRBD2. Germline V CDR1 and CDR2: KGHSH, LQKENI. This CDR3 has 16 residues. V was pared by 5 bases and J by 2 bases, with 9 bases of the junction left unmatched. This CDR3 reads CASSSWVAGFTDTQYF. The CDR3 DNA reads as TGTGCCAGCTCATCTTGGGTAGCGGGGTTCACAGATACGCAGTATTTT. Complete variable domain (other parts from reference TRBV18 and TRBJ2-3): NAGVMQNPRHLVRRRGQEARLRCSPMKGHSHVYWYRQLPEEGLKFMVYLQKENIIDESGMPKERFSAEFPKEGPSILRIQQVVRGDSAAYFCASSSWVAGFTDTQYFGPGTRLTVL.

CDR3 residues: CASSFSRGYTF. As DNA, the CDR3 is TGTGCCAGCAGCTTCAGCCGCGGCTACACCTTC. The gene calls are TRBV7-2 and TRBJ1-2; D is unclear. Germline V CDR1 and CDR2: SGHTA, FQGNSA. Trimming removed 3 bases at V and 8 bases at J, with 7 bases between. The length of the CDR3 is 11 residues. Supplemented by reference TRBV7-2 and TRBJ1-2, the full variable domain reads GAGVSQSPSNKVTEKGKDVELRCDPISGHTALYWYRQSLGQGLEFLIYFQGNSAPDKSGLPSDRFSAERTGGSVSTLTIQRTQQEDSAVYLCASSFSRGYTFGSGTRLTVV.

A remark on this clone: Additional DNA sequences in this sample encode the identical CDR3. The CDR3 DNA is TGTGCCAGCAGCCCCTACGGGGGGCGCGATACTGAAGCTTTCTTT. Protein: CASSPYGGRDTEAFF. The chain has TRBV3-1 (or the pseudogene TRBV3-2) and TRBJ1-1; TRBD1 might be the D (6 bases). The CDR3 consists of 15 residues. Germline CDR1 reads LGHDT; CDR2 reads YNNKEL (reference sequence). The V gene lost 4 bases and the J gene lost 5 bases, with 17 bases spanning the gap.

The rearrangement links TRBV5-1 to TRBJ1-5, with a tentative D call TRBD1 (6 bases). The V gene lost 0 bases and the J gene lost 3 bases, with 10 bases spanning the gap. Germline V lookup: CDR1 SGHRS, CDR2 YFSETQ. This CDR3 is built from 15 residues. The CDR3 sequence is CASSLGGAFNQPQHF. CDR3 coding DNA: TGCGCCAGCAGCTTGGGGGGGGCGTTCAATCAGCCCCAGCATTTT.

This clone appeared a few times. The J gene is TRBJ2-1, the V gene TRBV7-6, with 9 bases that match TRBD2. The CDR3 totals 15 residues. V was pared by 1 base and J by 7 bases, with 5 bases of the junction left unmatched. CDR1 is SGHVS, CDR2 FNYEAQ, per germline. CDR3 DNA: TGTGCCAGCAGCTTAGGACTAGCGGCCCTGAATGAGCAGTTCTTC. Residues: CASSLGLAALNEQFF.

V gene TRBV5-1 combines with J gene TRBJ1-3; possibly TRBD1 for D (6 bases). The CDR3 covers 15 residues. The V gene lost 0 bases and the J gene lost 11 bases, with 18 bases spanning the gap. From germline, CDR1 is SGHRS and CDR2 YFSETQ. CDR3 amino acids: CASSLDGTGPPAIYF. CDR3 coding DNA: TGCGCCAGCAGCTTGGATGGTACAGGGCCTCCTGCCATATATTTT.

The chain links TRBV6-4 to TRBJ2-3, with TRBD2 identical over 8 bases. Germline V gene data show CDR1 as MRHNA and CDR2 as SNTAGT. V trimming: 3 bases; J trimming: 4 bases; junction bases outside the gene matches: 3. This CDR3 is built from 14 residues. The CDR3 DNA reads TGTGCCAGCAGTGATCGGGGGGGCCCAGATACGCAGTATTTT. The encoded protein is CASSDRGGPDTQYF.

A single count supports this clone. The rearrangement uses TRBV7-2 and TRBJ2-2; D may be TRBD1 (5 bases). This CDR3 region has 15 residues. Germline V lookup: CDR1 SGHTA, CDR2 FQGNSA. With 2 bases removed from V and 1 base from J, the gap between germline ends came to 8 bases. CDR3 DNA: TGTGCCAGCAGCTTAAGGCAGGGGAACACCGGGGAGCTGTTTTTT. It specifies CASSLRQGNTGELFF.

This clone occurred a few times. This chain joins TRBV9 and TRBJ1-2; D is unclear. Germline lookup yields CDR1 SGDLS and CDR2 YYNGEE. With 3 bases removed from V and 8 bases from J, the gap between germline ends came to 26 bases. The CDR3 has 17 residues. The DNA of the CDR3 is TGTGCCAGCAGCGCAACCGGGCCAAGAAGCCCCTATGGCGGCTACACCTTC. This encodes CASSATGPRSPYGGYTF.

The chain is built from TRBV5-1 and TRBJ2-7, with TRBD1 matching over 7 bases. Germline V gene sequence: CDR1 SGHRS, CDR2 YFSETQ. The V and J ends lost 4 bases and 6 bases, in that order; junction bases with no gene match: 7. This CDR3 is 13 amino acids long. CDR3 protein: CASSGSTGTEQYF. DNA of the CDR3: TGCGCCAGCAGCGGATCGACAGGGACCGAGCAGTACTTC.